This TCR beta chain appears in the sequencing data of a study of identical twins. The study's findings and limits: Monozygotic twin pairs showed more out-of-frame TCR alpha sharing than models estimated.

The sample holds a few counts of this clonotype. Its specificity is not known. A universal primer site arose from template switching, and cDNA bore unique molecular identifiers. One entry per CDR3 protein, called by TCRdb with MiXCR from the 5' RACE reads. Among 700,000 or so distinct CDR3 sequences listed, over 8.5% were seen once. Germline V gene data show CDR1 as MNHEY and CDR2 as SVGEGT. This CDR3 is built from 20 residues. V was cut by 0 bases and J by 1 base, with 21 bases left in between. These data were likewise used in another study, on yellow fever vaccine responses in identical twins.

V is TRBV6-2 or TRBV6-3 and J is TRBJ2-2; D perhaps matches TRBD2 (7 bases). The clonotype was recovered from a woman aged 18-35 years in good health. The specimen was PBMCs. CDR3 region: CASSYSEGVPSGGNTGELFF. CDR3 coding DNA: TGTGCCAGCAGTTACTCAGAGGGGGTCCCTAGCGGAGGGAACACCGGGGAGCTGTTTTTT.